This TCR beta chain originates from a study of blood T cell repertoires in COVID-19. About the research overall: The United States, Italy and Spain provided the acute and convalescent COVID-19 samples.

Measured with immunoSEQ multiplex PCR; TCRdb has only the in-frame clones, and not every one. Seen here are roughly 500,000 clones, 80% to 90% observed once, and the top ten hold roughly 1%. The sequence derives from a man between 18 and 29 years old with COVID-19, enrolled during active disease. Sequencing used peripheral blood.

DNA of the CDR3: TGTGCCAGTAGTTGGGGCAGGGGGCCGGGCAATCAGCCCCAGCATTTT. It encodes CASSWGRGPGNQPQHF. V usage is TRBV19 and J usage is TRBJ1-5; TRBD1 aligns across 8 bases. In germline, CDR1 is LNHDA, CDR2 SQIVND (reference sequence). This CDR3 comprises 16 residues. J gave up 2 bases and V 5 bases, and 8 bases lay outside the gene matches.